This T cell receptor (beta chain) was captured by sequencing in a study of cytomegalovirus exposure and HLA in healthy donors. 13 Jbeta primers and 60 Vbeta primers were used for the PCR. The method was immunoSEQ multiplex PCR; TCRdb's version includes in-frame clones alone and lacks a portion of them. Of 150,000 to 200,000 clones listed, about 88% are singletons. Study findings and constraints: The study assumed roughly uniform donor sequencing depth for presence/absence analyses. Cytomegalovirus association was listed for 164 TCR beta chains.

Note on this clone: Its target is unknown.

Looked up from germline, CDR1 is MNHNS and CDR2 is SASEGT. Trimming left V 7 bases short and J 4 bases short, with 11 bases between. The CDR3 runs to 12 residues. Sequencing was carried out using PBMCs. The sequence derives from a young woman in good health and CMV-seronegative. V is TRBV6-1 and J is TRBJ2-7; a weak D match, TRBD2 (5 bases). CDR3 DNA sequence: TGTGCCAGCACCAGAGAGGGTTACGAGCAGTACTTC. Protein sequence: CASTREGYEQYF.